Below are 32 T cell receptor beta chains sequenced from a single sample in a study of blood T cell repertoires in COVID-19. Only in-frame clones appear in the TCRdb table, and some are missing; sequencing was by immunoSEQ multiplex PCR. In the table there are tens of thousands of clones, roughly 90% of which are singletons. The sequenced sample was peripheral blood. These receptors all come from a man aged 50 to 59 with active or convalescent COVID-19.

The chain employs TRBV5-6 and TRBJ2-7, with TRBD1 identical over 12 bases. The CDR3 is made up of 16 amino acids. Germline V lookup: CDR1 SGHDT, CDR2 YYEEEE. V lost 3 bases to trimming and J lost 3 bases; unmatched junction nucleotides: 7. This chain's CDR3 is CASSSSGTGGLYEQYF. CDR3 sequence (DNA): TGTGCCAGCAGCTCGTCTGGGACAGGGGGCCTCTACGAGCAGTACTTC. Full variable domain (missing parts from reference TRBV5-6 and TRBJ2-7): DAGVTQSPTHLIKTRGQQVTLRCSPKSGHDTVSWYQQALGQGPQFIFQYYEEEERQRGNFPDRFSGHQFPNYSSELNVNALLLGDSALYLCASSSSGTGGLYEQYFGPGTRLTVT.

The chain is built from TRBV5-1 and TRBJ2-3; TRBD2 is a possible D gene (6 bases). The CDR3 totals 16 residues. Germline-derived CDR1 and CDR2 are SGHRS and YFSETQ. The V gene lost 0 bases and the J gene lost 1 base, with 12 bases spanning the gap. For the CDR3, the DNA is TGCGCCAGCAGCTTGGATTCAACGGGAGGCACAGATACGCAGTATTTT. Its protein is CASSLDSTGGTDTQYF. Filled out from reference TRBV5-1 and TRBJ2-3, the complete variable domain reads KAGVTQTPRYLIKTRGQQVTLSCSPISGHRSVSWYQQTPGQGLQFLFEYFSETQRNKGNFPGRFSGRQFSNSRSEMNVSTLELGDSALYLCASSLDSTGGTDTQYFGPGTRLTVL.

In DNA form, the CDR3 reads TGTGCCAGCAGCTTCTGGGGCCCTGGCAATGAAAAACTGTTTTTT. Protein sequence: CASSFWGPGNEKLFF. This chain uses TRBV5-8 with TRBJ1-4, with D perhaps matching TRBD1 (5 bases). This CDR3 is 15 amino acids long. From germline, CDR1 is SGHTS and CDR2 YDEGEE. V was shortened by 2 bases and J by 5 bases, with 13 bases between the two germline ends. Full variable domain (missing parts from reference TRBV5-8 and TRBJ1-4): EAGVTQSPTHLIKTRGQQATLRCSPISGHTSVYWYQQALGLGLQFLLWYDEGEERNRGNFPPRFSGRQFPNYSSELNVNALELEDSALYLCASSFWGPGNEKLFFGSGTQLSVL.

The chain recombines TRBV5-6 with TRBJ2-5; a weak D match, TRBD1 (5 bases). Trimming cost V 0 bases and J 4 bases, with 13 bases left between them. Germline CDR1 reads SGHDT; CDR2 reads YYEEEE. The CDR3 consists of 15 residues. CDR3 nucleotide sequence: TGTGCCAGCAGCTTGGTTGGGGCTGGTGGAGAGACCCAGTACTTC. This encodes CASSLVGAGGETQYF.

This clone was counted only a few times. The gene calls are TRBV6-4 and TRBJ1-2; TRBD1 aligns across 9 bases. Trimming cost V 9 bases and J 1 base; bases outside gene matches: 9. The CDR3 spans 15 residues. Germline-derived CDR1 and CDR2 are MRHNA and SNTAGT. This CDR3 is CARKPGQGFNYGYTF. CDR3 coding DNA: TGTGCCAGAAAACCGGGACAGGGATTTAACTATGGCTACACCTTC.

The gene calls are TRBV11-2 and TRBJ2-2; no definite D call. CDR1 SGHAT and CDR2 FQNNGV come from the germline V gene. V lost 8 bases to trimming and J lost 0 bases, with 16 bases between them. This CDR3 is 16 amino acids long. The CDR3 sequence: CASRPSDGSNTGELFF. DNA for the CDR3: TGTGCCAGCCGCCCCAGCGACGGTTCGAACACCGGGGAGCTGTTTTTT.

This chain links TRBV5-1 with TRBJ1-1; 9 bases agree with TRBD1. With 4 bases clipped from V and 0 bases from J, the junction kept 13 bases outside the gene matches. Per the germline V gene, CDR1 is SGHRS and CDR2 is YFSETQ. The CDR3 contains 18 residues. The CDR3 loop reads CASSPGTGSGKVNTEAFF. The DNA for the CDR3 is TGCGCCAGCAGCCCCGGGACAGGGTCCGGGAAAGTGAACACTGAAGCTTTCTTT.

V usage is TRBV9 and J usage is TRBJ2-1; 14 bases are a match to TRBD2. This CDR3 spans 18 amino acids. After removal of 3 bases from V and 4 bases from J, the junction contained 9 bases not matched to a gene. Germline loops: CDR1 SGDLS, CDR2 YYNGEE. The CDR3 sequence is CASSGGLAGGVLYNEQFF. The DNA for the CDR3 is TGTGCCAGCAGCGGAGGACTAGCGGGAGGTGTGCTTTACAATGAGCAGTTCTTC.

This chain links TRBV14 with TRBJ1-5; a possible D gene is TRBD1 (6 bases). The V end was cut by 3 bases, the J end by 2 bases, with 14 bases between. In germline, CDR1 is SGHDN, CDR2 FVKESK. The CDR3 has 16 residues. CDR3 sequence reads: CASSHAQGGGNQPQHF. The CDR3 nucleotides are TGTGCCAGCAGCCACGCACAGGGTGGCGGCAATCAGCCCCAGCATTTT.

V and J are TRBV5-6 and TRBJ1-5, with D possibly TRBD1 on 5 matching bases. Germline values: CDR1 SGHDT, CDR2 YYEEEE. V lost 0 bases, J lost 6 bases, and 16 bases lay in between. This CDR3 contains 16 residues. The CDR3 sequence is CASSLGSSGRGQPQHF. The CDR3 nucleotides are TGTGCCAGCAGCTTGGGTTCGTCAGGGCGCGGTCAGCCCCAGCATTTT.

The chain employs TRBV30 and TRBJ1-1, with D perhaps TRBD1 (5 bases). The CDR3 runs to 14 residues. V was cut by 0 bases and J by 5 bases, with 13 bases left in between. Per the germline V gene, CDR1 is GTSNPN and CDR2 is SVGIG (reference sequence). CDR3: CAWSVYSGITEAFF. CDR3 coding DNA: TGTGCCTGGAGTGTATATTCAGGGATTACTGAAGCTTTCTTT.

The CDR3 is CASSESPSGSDEQYF. The DNA for the CDR3 is TGTGCCAGCAGTGAAAGTCCTAGCGGGAGCGACGAGCAGTACTTC. The gene calls are TRBV2 and TRBJ2-7; TRBD2 matches at 10 bases. Germline V gives CDR1 SNHLY, CDR2 FYNNEI. The CDR3 runs to 15 residues. V lost 2 bases and J lost 5; bases outside the gene matches: 6.

This rearrangement joins TRBV6-5 to TRBJ2-7, with a possible D match to TRBD2 (5 bases). Trimming removed 9 bases from V and 2 bases from J, with 11 bases in between. Germline V gene data show CDR1 as MNHEY and CDR2 as SVGAGI. The CDR3 is 12 amino acids. The CDR3 bases are TGTGCCAGGGAGGCGCACCCCTACGAGCAGTACTTC. It translates to CAREAHPYEQYF.

The genes are TRBV5-1 and TRBJ2-7; 7 bases agree with TRBD1. The CDR3 totals 16 residues. Losses at the gene ends were 4 bases for V and 0 bases for J; bases not matched to a gene: 10. CDR1 is SGHRS, CDR2 YFSETQ, per germline. CDR3 sequence reads: CASSTRDSTSSYEQYF. The CDR3, as DNA: TGCGCCAGCAGCACCAGGGACAGTACGAGCTCCTACGAGCAGTACTTC.

This clone has a single count. The J gene is TRBJ2-2, the V gene TRBV5-6; 9 nucleotides match TRBD2. This CDR3 spans 15 amino acids. Germline CDR1 reads SGHDT; CDR2 reads YYEEEE. Trimming cost V 0 bases and J 6 bases; bases outside gene matches: 3. The CDR3 protein is CASSLVLAGPGELFF. The CDR3 coding sequence is TGTGCCAGCAGCTTGGTTCTAGCGGGGCCCGGGGAGCTGTTTTTT.

This chain connects TRBV30 to TRBJ2-3; 12 bases align to TRBD2. CDR1 and CDR2 from the germline V gene are GTSNPN and SVGIG (reference sequence). Trimming cost V 3 bases and J 4 bases; bases outside gene matches: 8. The CDR3 is 16 amino acids. As DNA, the CDR3 is TGTGCCTGGAGCCCTCTCCTAGCGGGGGGGCCAGATACGCAGTATTTT. This translates into CAWSPLLAGGPDTQYF.

The DNA of the CDR3 is TGTGCCAGCAGTTCCCCTAGCGGGTCAGGCCAAGAGACCCAGTACTTC. Translation: CASSSPSGSGQETQYF. The chain links TRBV28 to TRBJ2-5; 8 bases agree with TRBD2. The CDR3 extends over 16 amino acids. CDR1 MDHEN and CDR2 SYDVKM come from the germline V gene. The ends lost 4 bases at V and 1 base at J; junction bases unmatched: 8.

The V and J genes are TRBV2 and TRBJ2-5; 9 nucleotides line up with TRBD2. This CDR3 comprises 14 residues. The germline CDR1 and CDR2 sequences are SNHLY and FYNNEI. V dropped 8 bases and J dropped 2; count of bases not matched to a gene: 6. In DNA, the CDR3 is TGTGCCAGCCCGATAAGCGGGGGGCAAGAGACCCAGTACTTC. This translates into CASPISGGQETQYF.

The chain is built from TRBV21-1 and TRBJ2-5; the table names TRBD2, a call not compared with the DNA. TRBV21-1 is termed a pseudogene. The CDR3 runs 19 residues. Here the CDR3 DNA reads TGTGCCAGCATCTCAGGGGAGGTGGCGGCCCAACCGGGGGGAGAGACCCAGTACTTC. Translated, it gives CASISGEVAAQPGGETQYF.

The rearrangement uses TRBV12-5 and TRBJ2-6; D unresolved. Trimming took off 5 bases at V and 0 bases at J, with 11 bases between the two ends. CDR1 and CDR2 (germline): LGHNT, FRNRAP. The CDR3 has 16 residues. The CDR3 reads CASGPGVSSGANVLTF. The CDR3 nucleotides read TGTGCTAGTGGTCCCGGAGTCAGCTCTGGGGCCAACGTCCTGACTTTC.

The V gene is TRBV5-1, the J gene TRBJ1-1, with 7 positions matching TRBD1. Germline V gene sequence: CDR1 SGHRS, CDR2 YFSETQ. The CDR3 consists of 15 residues. After removal of 0 bases from V and 1 base from J, the junction contained 3 bases not matched to a gene. DNA for the CDR3: TGCGCCAGCAGCTTGGGGACAGGAAAGAACACTGAAGCTTTCTTT. Its translation is CASSLGTGKNTEAFF.

This sequence joins TRBV19 and TRBJ2-2; the D is unclear. V lost 5 bases and J 1 base, leaving 5 bases between the germline ends. This CDR3 is built from 13 residues. CDR1 is LNHDA, CDR2 SQIVND, per germline (reference sequence). The CDR3: CASSRGNTGELFF. DNA for the CDR3: TGTGCCAGTAGTCGCGGGAACACCGGGGAGCTGTTTTTT.

This clone showed up just once. This chain joins TRBV6-5 and TRBJ1-2, with D perhaps matching TRBD1 (5 bases). CDR3 length equals 13 residues. V was cut by 7 bases and J by 6 bases, with 15 bases left in between. Looked up from germline, CDR1 is MNHEY and CDR2 is SVGAGI. This CDR3 reads CASIRDSRNGYTF. In DNA form, the CDR3 reads TGTGCCAGCATTAGGGACTCGAGGAATGGCTACACCTTC.

The rearrangement joins TRBV6-5 to TRBJ1-5; 7 bases match TRBD1. Germline V lookup: CDR1 MNHEY, CDR2 SVGAGI. The CDR3 runs to 14 residues. J was trimmed by 5 bases and V by 7 bases; bases with no gene match: 8. CDR3 nucleotides: TGTGCCAGCACTGGGACAGAGTATTATCAGCCCCAGCATTTT. It translates to CASTGTEYYQPQHF.

The V gene is TRBV2, the J gene TRBJ1-5; D remains ambiguous. In germline, CDR1 is SNHLY, CDR2 FYNNEI. The length of the CDR3 is 15 residues. Trimming stripped 0 bases from V and 4 bases from J, with 10 bases between. For the CDR3, the DNA is TGTGCCAGCAGTGAAGCCGGGTATGGGAATCAGCCCCAGCATTTT. It encodes CASSEAGYGNQPQHF.

CDR3 sequence reads: CASSMDRDFGAGELFF. The CDR3 DNA follows: TGTGCCAGTAGTATGGACCGGGACTTCGGAGCCGGGGAGCTGTTTTTT. The chain recombines TRBV19 with TRBJ2-2; a possible D gene is TRBD2 (6 bases). Germline V gene lookup returns CDR1 LNHDA and CDR2 SQIVND (reference sequence). The germline V and J ends were trimmed by 3 bases and 6 bases, with 17 bases remaining between them. The CDR3 totals 16 residues.

The chain uses TRBV14 and TRBJ1-6; no reliable D call. The CDR3 covers 13 residues. The V end lost 1 base, the J end lost 10 bases, and 8 bases lay between the germline ends. Germline values: CDR1 SGHDN, CDR2 FVKESK. In nucleotides, the CDR3 is TGTGCCAGCAGCCAAGGACCGGGGTCACCCCTCCACTTT. It yields the protein CASSQGPGSPLHF.

V gene TRBV27 combines with J gene TRBJ2-3; 9 positions match TRBD1. Trimming cost V 4 bases and J 4 bases; bases outside gene matches: 9. Germline values: CDR1 MNHEY, CDR2 SMNVEV (reference sequence). The CDR3 covers 16 residues. CDR3 sequence (DNA): TGTGCCAGCAGTTCGACCGGGACAGGGTGGGCAGATACGCAGTATTTT. As protein: CASSSTGTGWADTQYF.

CDR3 protein: CASSQVAGIRTQYF. The CDR3 nucleotides are TGTGCCAGCAGCCAAGTAGCGGGAATTCGTACGCAGTATTTT. The chain recombines TRBV5-4 with TRBJ2-3, with TRBD2 matching 8 bases. Germline-derived CDR1 and CDR2 are SGHNT and YYREEE (reference sequence). This CDR3 region has 14 residues. The ends lost 4 bases at V and 8 bases at J; junction bases unmatched: 9.

The V and J genes are TRBV5-4 and TRBJ2-3; D might be TRBD2 (6 bases). The CDR3 length is 14 residues. The germline V and J ends were trimmed by 5 bases and 4 bases, with 14 bases remaining between them. In germline, CDR1 is SGHNT, CDR2 YYREEE (reference sequence). The DNA for the CDR3 is TGTGCCAGCAGGAAGACGGGAGAAGCAGATACGCAGTATTTT. This codes for CASRKTGEADTQYF.

This clone was counted only a few times. This chain joins TRBV7-8 and TRBJ1-4, with TRBD1 matching 7 bases. The CDR3 has 16 amino acids. Germline V gene sequence: CDR1 SGHVS, CDR2 FQNEAQ. Trimming took 5 bases from V and 7 from J; bases not matched to a gene: 13. Here the CDR3 DNA reads TGTGCCAGCAGCGCTCAGCCTAACCGACAGGGTGAAAAACTGTTTTTT. This gives the protein CASSAQPNRQGEKLFF.

The chain has TRBV9 and TRBJ1-6; D gene unclear. This CDR3 is built from 16 residues. Germline loops: CDR1 SGDLS, CDR2 YYNGEE. V dropped 0 bases and J dropped 5 bases, with 12 bases sitting between them. The CDR3 nucleotides read TGTGCCAGCAGCGTAGCAGGCAGGTGGGATAATTCACCCCTCCACTTT. It specifies CASSVAGRWDNSPLHF.